This record looks at one T cell receptor beta chain sequence and its context. Per the original data handling: Quantification of nucleated cells was approximated via reference gene primer amplification. TCRdb keeps only in-frame clones here, not all; method: immunoSEQ multiplex PCR. V and J calls and clone size come straight from that table; D and trimming were deduced from the DNA. Here the sample spans around 240,000 clones, roughly nine tenths being singletons. The data were obtained in a study of blood T cell repertoires in COVID-19. Study details: Samples came from the United States, Italy and Spain, spanning acute and convalescent COVID-19. T cells, B-cell-depleted T cells, or PBMCs supplied cDNA or gDNA.

The CDR3 is 15 residues long. Germline V lookup: CDR1 MNHEY, CDR2 SVGAGI. Trimming took 5 bases from V and 6 from J; bases not matched to a gene: 8. Donors were grouped by their self-reported clinical history. The chain recombines TRBV6-5 with TRBJ1-5, with 9 bases matching TRBD1. Sequenced input: PBMCs or T cells enriched from blood (not recorded which). This sequence was found in a human donor in a cohort exposed to, infected with or recovered from COVID-19 (not recorded which). The donor label of this sample is uncertain. CDR3 DNA: TGTGCCAGCAGTAGCTACACAGGGGGCGGTCAGCCCCAGCATTTT. This sequence encodes CASSSYTGGGQPQHF.